This TCR beta chain was sequenced in a study of T-cell reconstitution after alpha-beta-depleted transplantation in children. Preparation of the TCRbeta library was carried out with unique molecular identifiers. MiXCR was run by TCRdb on the PCR reads, yielding one entry per CDR3 protein. The table has fewer than 700,000 distinct CDR3 sequences, under 25% seen once; the top ten hold roughly 15%. Germline V gene lookup returns CDR1 SGHVS and CDR2 FNYEAQ. This CDR3 comprises 16 residues. Trimming removed 5 bases from V and 1 base from J; junction bases left unmatched: 8. Sequencing was performed on PBMCs, mostly from graft donor cells, taken 360 days after TCRalphabeta/CD19-depleted stem cell transplant. V usage is TRBV7-6 and J usage is TRBJ2-5; 9 bases map to TRBD1. The TCR sequence derives from a boy younger than two who had a stem cell transplant for acute myeloid leukemia, so the T cells may come from the graft donor. The CDR3 protein is CASSARTGAFQETQYF. The CDR3 DNA reads as TGTGCCAGCAGCGCCCGGACAGGGGCCTTCCAAGAGACCCAGTACTTC.